This entry describes one T cell receptor beta chain. V lost 4 bases, J lost 1 base, and 11 bases lay in between. The CDR3 spans 14 residues. The germline CDR1 and CDR2 sequences are SGHRS and YFSETQ. The record originates from a study of siplizumab effects on memory and regulatory T cells. Some clones are missing from TCRdb's copy, which holds only in-frame ones; the method was immunoSEQ multiplex PCR. The repertoire has some 81,000 clones, over 90% of them found once; the top ten carry around 18%. The sequence was obtained from a human donor in good health. Material: CD8+ T cells sorted from blood. The chain is built from TRBV5-1 and TRBJ2-5, with D perhaps TRBD2 (6 bases). In DNA, the CDR3 is TGCGCCAGCAGCGAAGGGGACTTCCAAGAGACCCAGTACTTC. Translating gives CASSEGDFQETQYF.